Listed below are T cell receptor beta chains from one sample, sequenced in a study of T cell responses to AZD1222 COVID-19 vaccine. Here immunoSEQ multiplex PCR was the method, and the copy in TCRdb shows in-frame clones only, minus some. This table holds 150,000 to 200,000 clones, roughly 94% found once. Sequences were derived from peripheral blood, sampled 28 days after the second AZD1222 dose. These receptors all stem from an adult who received the AZD1222 COVID-19 vaccine. CDR3s include the opening cysteine and the closing phenylalanine or tryptophan.

j_call v_call cdr3_aa
TRBJ2-7 TRBV28 CATGPFDGNEQYF
TRBJ2-3 TRBV7-3 CASSLIAGGTDTQYF
TRBJ2-7 TRBV5-5 CASSPAKGQPPYEQYF
TRBJ2-7 TRBV6-2/TRBV6-3 CASSYEQASSYEQYF
TRBJ1-1 TRBV5-1 CASSLEVDSPNTEAFF
TRBJ1-2 TRBV10-3 CAITTRDRGNGYTF
TRBJ1-2 TRBV14 CASSQEIFWAVDYGYTF
TRBJ2-2 TRBV5-1 CASSFRATGELFF
TRBJ2-5 TRBV19 CASSMSGALWYQETQYF
TRBJ2-7 TRBV5-1 CASSLVVRAEAYEQYF
TRBJ1-3 TRBV14 CASSQFSPRTGNTIYF
TRBJ1-1 TRBV10-1 CASSGSGQVEAFF
TRBJ2-5 TRBV7-2 CASSLVGQETQYF
TRBJ1-1 TRBV29-1 CSVTRRGGGDTEAFF
TRBJ1-1 TRBV11-3 CASSLGAGNTEAFF
TRBJ1-3 TRBV5-1 CASSPTLSTNTIYF
TRBJ1-6 TRBV6-5 CASSYNWDIRAALHF
TRBJ2-7 TRBV11-2 CASSLRDPLSSEQYF
TRBJ2-2 TRBV5-1 CASSPGLAGFTNTGELFF
TRBJ1-5 TRBV2 CASSEAGGDQPQHF
TRBJ2-1 TRBV19 CASSITGGRGEQFF
TRBJ1-5 TRBV4-1 CASSQGQGSNQPQHF
TRBJ2-1 TRBV30 CAWVPQPAGRPPSANEQFF
TRBJ1-1 TRBV11-2 CAIRDRDGTEAFF
TRBJ1-6 TRBV7-6 CASSPGQGYNSPLHF
TRBJ1-2 TRBV7-6 CASSPGQGEGGYTF
TRBJ1-1 TRBV13 CASSPRGYAEAFF
TRBJ2-3 TRBV2 CASTGGGFTDTQYF